The present entry profiles one TCR beta chain with its context. This sample was taken from a study of blood T cell repertoires in COVID-19. Study in general: Samples of COVID-19 (acute and convalescent) were obtained from the United States, Italy and Spain. PBMCs, B-cell-depleted T cells, or T cells were the source of the cDNA or gDNA that made up the material.

In the original analysis: Amplification with reference gene primers provided the estimates of nucleated cell counts. Assay used: immunoSEQ multiplex PCR; TCRdb lists only in-frame clones, some missing. V and J calls and clone size are those listed in that table; D and trimming were worked out from the DNA. Of 450,000 to 500,000 clones detected, 70% to 90% appear once; the ten largest clones hold approximately 3.4%. This CDR3 has 15 amino acids. The germline V gene has CDR1 KGHSH and CDR2 LQKENI. V lost 1 base and J lost 0, with 9 bases in between. This TCR came from a human donor in a cohort sampled during active COVID-19. The sample consisted of peripheral blood. The chain carries TRBV18 and TRBJ2-5, with D maybe TRBD1 (5 bases). This CDR3 reads CASSPRSGHQETQYF. CDR3 nucleotide sequence: TGTGCCAGCTCACCACGGTCAGGGCACCAAGAGACCCAGTACTTC.